This T cell receptor beta chain was found in a study of identifying expanded T cells in peripheral blood. Study-wide points: About 1.3 clones differed between technical replicates, versus around 15 and 19 over time.

This CDR3 spans 15 amino acids. Germline V gene data show CDR1 as MGHRA and CDR2 as YSYEKL. With respect to this clone: Antigen specificity is unknown. At one boundary the junction diverges from the germline segment, which might be a read error.

TCRdb's copy holds only in-frame clones and misses some; the assay was immunoSEQ multiplex PCR. The sample holds 83,000 or so clones, about nine tenths seen once. This sequence was found in a person aged 18 to 70 in good health. The genes are TRBV4-1 and TRBJ2-7; D possibly uses TRBD1 or TRBD2 (5 bases each). The sequencing sample was made of blood. CDR3 in DNA: TGTGCCAGCAGCCAAGATAGGGGCGGGTCCTACGAGCAGTACTTC. Its translation is CASSQDRGGSYEQYF.